The present TCR beta chain was sequenced within a study of OX40 agonist ivuxolimab in advanced cancers. Regarding the study as a whole: The CD4+ and CD8+ T cells in the blood had expanded clonally by week 6 at 0.1 to 3.0 mg/kg. Antigen specificity remained undetermined for the expanded peripheral T cells.

The method was immunoSEQ multiplex PCR; TCRdb's version includes in-frame clones alone and lacks a portion of them. The table lists 50,000 to 65,000 clones, about 80% of them singletons, with approximately 2.4% in the top ten. Germline-derived CDR1 and CDR2 are LGHNA and YSLEER. CDR3 size: 12 residues. The V end lost 0 bases, the J end lost 4 bases, and 4 bases lay between the germline ends. A word on this clone: Its specificity is unknown.

The starting material was CD4+ or CD8+ T cells sorted from blood, obtained in a trial of the OX40 agonist ivuxolimab. The TCR was taken from an adult with an advanced solid tumor such as melanoma, head and neck, liver or kidney cancer. J is TRBJ2-7 and V is TRBV4-3; no reliable D call. The CDR3 DNA follows: TGCGCCAGCAGCCAAGATAGATACGAGCAGTACTTC. Amino acids: CASSQDRYEQYF.